The 22 T cell receptor beta chains below were found in one sample sequenced in a study of blood T cell repertoires in COVID-19. Generated by immunoSEQ multiplex PCR, the TCRdb table keeps only in-frame clones and is missing some. The sample contains about 56,000 clones, more than 70% of which appear only once. Material: peripheral blood. The source is a human donor in a cohort sampled during active COVID-19.

The chain joins TRBV9 to TRBJ1-3; the match to TRBD1 covers 7 bases. The CDR3 covers 17 residues. The germline V gene encodes CDR1 SGDLS and CDR2 YYNGEE. V was pared by 3 bases and J by 4 bases, with 13 bases of the junction left unmatched. The CDR3 DNA reads as TGTGCCAGCAGCGGTAGTAGGACCCGAGGGGGCGGAAACACCATATATTTT. Amino acid sequence: CASSGSRTRGGGNTIYF.

This clone was detected once. The chain recombines TRBV19 with TRBJ2-2, with TRBD2 identical over 11 bases. This CDR3 is built from 17 residues. J lost 4 bases, V lost 3 bases, and 7 bases had no gene match. From germline, CDR1 is LNHDA and CDR2 SQIVND (reference sequence). The CDR3 reads CASSILGTSGSTGELFF. The CDR3 region has the DNA TGTGCCAGTAGTATTCTCGGGACTAGCGGCTCCACCGGGGAGCTGTTTTTT.

The V and J genes are TRBV28 and TRBJ1-1; a weak D match, TRBD1 (5 bases). Germline V gene lookup returns CDR1 MDHEN and CDR2 SYDVKM. The CDR3 runs to 15 residues. V lost 7 bases, J lost 3 bases, and 18 bases lay in between. The CDR3 DNA sequence: TGTGCCAGCACCCAAACGGGGGAGGTCGACACTGAAGCTTTCTTT. This sequence encodes CASTQTGEVDTEAFF.

The J gene is TRBJ1-1, the V gene TRBV2; D perhaps matches TRBD1 (6 bases). CDR1 is SNHLY, CDR2 FYNNEI, per germline. The CDR3 consists of 14 residues. Trimming took 5 bases from V and 1 from J, leaving 11 bases between them. The DNA of the CDR3 is TGTGCCAGCAGTCTGACGACAGGGAACACTGAAGCTTTCTTT. Translation gives CASSLTTGNTEAFF. The full variable domain, in which reference TRBV2 and TRBJ1-1 provide the parts outside the CDR3, is EPEVTQTPSHQVTQMGQEVILRCVPISNHLYFYWYRQILGQKVEFLVSFYNNEISEKSEIFDDQFSVERPDGSNFTLKIRSTKLEDSAMYFCASSLTTGNTEAFFGQGTRLTVV.

V usage is TRBV7-9 and J usage is TRBJ2-5; 9 bases agree with TRBD2. The germline gives CDR1 SEHNR, CDR2 FQNEAQ (reference sequence). Germline trimming cut 3 bases from V and 1 base from J; bases unmatched to any gene: 6. This CDR3 contains 16 residues. CDR3 loop: CASSFRRGGFQETQYF. The CDR3 coding sequence is TGTGCCAGCAGCTTTCGGCGGGGGGGCTTCCAAGAGACCCAGTACTTC.

The chain uses TRBV7-2 and TRBJ2-7; 8 bases agree with TRBD2. Trimming at V came to 6 bases and at J to 1 base, leaving 8 bases not matched to a gene. Germline CDR1 and CDR2: SGHTA and FQGNSA. The length of the CDR3 is 15 residues. The CDR3: CASRSSGGPSYEQYF. For the CDR3, the DNA is TGTGCCAGCAGATCCAGCGGGGGACCATCCTACGAGCAGTACTTC.

The chain couples TRBV6-6 to TRBJ1-5; D is perhaps TRBD1 (5 bases). V was clipped by 10 bases and J by 3 bases, with 19 bases between them. Germline CDR1 is MNHNY and CDR2 is SVGAGI (reference sequence). CDR3 size: 15 residues. The CDR3: CATGTAGQVNQPQHF. CDR3 nucleotide sequence: TGTGCCACCGGAACCGCAGGGCAGGTCAATCAGCCCCAGCATTTT.

This sequence joins TRBV5-4 and TRBJ2-3; D is perhaps TRBD1 (5 bases). V was clipped by 1 base and J by 2 bases, with 11 bases between them. This CDR3 is 15 amino acids long. The germline gives CDR1 SGHNT, CDR2 YYREEE (reference sequence). The CDR3 DNA reads as TGTGCCAGCAGCTTGAGGGCAGGGATCACAGATACGCAGTATTTT. It yields the protein CASSLRAGITDTQYF.

The chain's CDR3 is CASSTGNTYEQFF. Here the CDR3 DNA reads TGTGCCAGTTCGACGGGTAATACTTATGAGCAGTTCTTC. This sequence joins TRBV6-6 and TRBJ2-1; D ambiguous. V lost 9 bases, J lost 8 bases, and 17 bases lay in between. CDR1 is MNHNY, CDR2 SVGAGI, per germline (reference sequence). The CDR3 loop spans 13 amino acids.

The rearrangement links TRBV5-1 to TRBJ1-2; 9 bases agree with TRBD1. Germline loops: CDR1 SGHRS, CDR2 YFSETQ. The ends lost 7 bases at V and 0 bases at J; junction bases unmatched: 7. The CDR3 extends over 15 amino acids. CDR3: CASPGQGTPNYGYTF. In DNA form, the CDR3 reads TGCGCCAGCCCCGGACAGGGGACGCCTAACTATGGCTACACCTTC.

This chain connects TRBV2 to TRBJ2-1, with 12 nucleotides matching TRBD2. This CDR3 region has 16 residues. Germline trimming cut 6 bases from V and 3 bases from J; bases unmatched to any gene: 6. Per germline, CDR1 SNHLY and CDR2 FYNNEI. CDR3 residues: CASSQTSGGLYNEQFF. CDR3 nucleotides: TGTGCCAGCAGCCAGACTAGCGGGGGCCTCTACAATGAGCAGTTCTTC. The full variable domain, with the rest looked up from reference TRBV2 and TRBJ2-1, is EPEVTQTPSHQVTQMGQEVILRCVPISNHLYFYWYRQILGQKVEFLVSFYNNEISEKSEIFDDQFSVERPDGSNFTLKIRSTKLEDSAMYFCASSQTSGGLYNEQFFGPGTRLTVL.

The chain is built from TRBV30 and TRBJ1-2, with TRBD1 identical over 7 bases. V shed 5 bases and J 4 bases; nucleotides not matched to a gene: 4. Germline V gives CDR1 GTSNPN, CDR2 SVGIG (reference sequence). The CDR3 extends over 12 amino acids. The CDR3 DNA sequence: TGTGCCTGGGACAGGGCGGGCTATGGCTACACCTTC. Translated, it gives CAWDRAGYGYTF.

The chain joins TRBV7-2 to TRBJ2-7, with D perhaps matching TRBD1 (6 bases). The CDR3 has 15 amino acids. Germline V CDR1 and CDR2: SGHTA, FQGNSA. Trimming removed 3 bases at V and 7 bases at J, with 19 bases between. The CDR3 reads CASSFGGSQGEEQYF. The CDR3 DNA follows: TGTGCCAGCAGCTTTGGGGGCTCTCAGGGTGAGGAGCAGTACTTC.

J is TRBJ1-6 and V is TRBV6-5; D possibly corresponds to TRBD1 (5 bases). Germline loops: CDR1 MNHEY, CDR2 SVGAGI. The CDR3 contains 15 residues. With 4 bases removed from V and 3 bases from J, the gap between germline ends came to 10 bases. CDR3 amino acids: CASSWGGNYNSPLHF. Written as DNA, the CDR3 is TGTGCCAGCAGTTGGGGGGGAAACTATAATTCACCCCTCCACTTT.

This clone was seen more than once but under ten times. The rearrangement links TRBV10-3 to TRBJ2-2, with a possible D match to TRBD2 (5 bases). From germline, CDR1 is ENHRY and CDR2 SYGVKD. Trimming pared 1 base from V and 6 bases from J, leaving 6 bases between. This CDR3 contains 13 residues. The CDR3 DNA reads as TGTGCCATCAGTGAGTGGGAGTCCGGGGAGCTGTTTTTT. It is translated as CAISEWESGELFF.

The V call is TRBV18, the J call TRBJ2-1; 11 bases match TRBD2. Trimming removed 6 bases from V and 2 bases from J; junction bases left unmatched: 9. CDR3 length equals 17 residues. Germline CDR1 reads KGHSH; CDR2 reads LQKENI. CDR3 residues: CASSRLAGGRAYNEQFF. CDR3 nucleotide sequence: TGTGCCAGCTCCCGGCTAGCGGGGGGCAGGGCCTACAATGAGCAGTTCTTC.

The chain joins TRBV20-1 to TRBJ2-5, with 10 bases aligning to TRBD2. CDR1 DFQATT and CDR2 SNEGSKA come from the germline V gene (reference sequence). V lost 3 bases, J lost 4 bases, and 2 bases stayed unmatched. The CDR3 contains 13 residues. CDR3 nucleotide sequence: TGCAGTGCTAGTCTAGCGGGGGCAGAGACCCAGTACTTC. Its protein is CSASLAGAETQYF.

The chain links TRBV4-3 to TRBJ2-4; 7 bases line up with TRBD1. J was trimmed by 16 bases and V by 0 bases; bases with no gene match: 12. This CDR3 has 14 amino acids. Per the germline V gene, CDR1 is LGHNA and CDR2 is YSLEER. The CDR3 DNA sequence: TGCGCCAGCAGCCAAGATCAGATGAGGGGGCGCCCCTACTTC. Translating gives CASSQDQMRGRPYF.

The chain couples TRBV10-3 to TRBJ1-2, with TRBD1 matching 7 bases. Looked up from germline, CDR1 is ENHRY and CDR2 is SYGVKD. J was trimmed by 0 bases and V by 7 bases; bases with no gene match: 5. The length of the CDR3 is 14 residues. This chain's CDR3 is CAITRQGANYGYTF. The CDR3 DNA reads as TGTGCCATCACCCGCCAGGGGGCTAACTATGGCTACACCTTC.

The rearrangement joins TRBV30 to TRBJ2-3; tentatively, D is TRBD2 (6 bases). The CDR3 length is 16 residues. V was pared by 4 bases and J by 1 base, with 18 bases between. Germline lookup yields CDR1 GTSNPN and CDR2 SVGIG (reference sequence). The CDR3 nucleotides read TGTGCCTGGACTACAGGAGGAGGGGTGGGCACAGATACGCAGTATTTT. The encoded protein is CAWTTGGGVGTDTQYF.

The chain joins TRBV29-1 to TRBJ1-2; no firm D call. The germline V gene encodes CDR1 SQVTM and CDR2 ANQGSEA. The CDR3 covers 12 residues. The V end lost 8 bases, the J end lost 6 bases, and 16 bases lay between the germline ends. The CDR3 nucleotides are TGCAGCTCGGGTAGGGAGTCCGATGGCTACACCTTC. Its translation is CSSGRESDGYTF.

This sequence joins TRBV7-9 and TRBJ2-5; possibly TRBD1 for D (6 bases). V was clipped by 6 bases and J by 5 bases, with 16 bases between them. CDR3 size: 14 residues. The V gene's germline CDR1 is SEHNR and CDR2 FQNEAQ (reference sequence). CDR3 residues: CASSFRGSFETQYF. The DNA of the CDR3 is TGTGCCAGCAGTTTCAGGGGCAGTTTTGAGACCCAGTACTTC.